The subject of this entry is one T cell receptor beta chain. What it recognizes is unknown. The repertoire was sequenced with immunoSEQ multiplex PCR; TCRdb's copy has only in-frame clones and lacks some. Of more than 90,000 clones in the sample, approximately 90% were seen once. This record belongs to a study of PD-L1 blockade in urothelial cancer. V was clipped by 3 bases and J by 1 base; unmatched bases: 14. This CDR3 is built from 18 residues. The V gene's germline CDR1 is SGHRS and CDR2 YFSETQ. Findings and caveats of the study: Below-median pretreatment blood TCR clonality was associated with improved progression-free and overall survival.

Time point specified: peripheral blood 6 weeks after treatment start. Material: PBMCs, obtained around atezolizumab (anti-PD-L1) treatment. This receptor was obtained from a man in his sixties with urothelial cancer. The V gene is TRBV5-1, the J gene TRBJ1-1; 8 bases match TRBD1. The CDR3 coding sequence is TGCGCCAGCAGCTCCTCCCCCTTTCCGGGGACAGGGAACACTGAAGCTTTCTTT. Protein: CASSSSPFPGTGNTEAFF.